A selection of T cell receptor beta chains follows, all from one sample in a study of blood T cell repertoires in COVID-19. Generated by immunoSEQ multiplex PCR, the TCRdb table keeps only in-frame clones and is missing some. The table shows fewer than 500,000 clones, with around nine tenths occurring only once. Sequencing was carried out using peripheral blood. These receptors were obtained from a woman under 40 with acute or convalescent COVID-19. CDR3s include the opening cysteine and the closing phenylalanine or tryptophan. A D gene is named only where the DNA matches it firmly. Some rows mark clone size as missing; the rest say once, few, many or name a class of expanded clone.

D | J | V | size | DNA | CDR3
. | TRBJ2-5 | TRBV10-3 | . | TGTGCCATCAGCTCGAGAATCGAAGAGACCCAGTACTTC | CAISSRIEETQYF
. | TRBJ1-2 | TRBV30 | . | TGTGCCTGGAGTGCGGTAATTGGCTACACCTTC | CAWSAVIGYTF
TRBD1 | TRBJ1-2 | TRBV2 | . | TGTGCCAGCAAGGACGGGACAGCTAACTATGGCTACACCTTC | CASKDGTANYGYTF
. | TRBJ2-7 | TRBV11-2 | . | TGTGCCAGCAGCTTAGGTGATATCTACGACGAGCAGTACTTC | CASSLGDIYDEQYF
. | TRBJ2-2 | TRBV12-2 | . | TGTGCAAGTCGCTTATGTGGTCGGGACTACCCGACCGGGGAGCTGTTTTTT | CASRLCGRDYPTGELFF
TRBD1 | TRBJ2-1 | TRBV5-1 | . | TGCGCCAGCAGCTTGATTGGGACAGAAAACTACAATGAGCAGTTCTTC | CASSLIGTENYNEQFF
TRBD1 | TRBJ2-5 | TRBV2 | . | TGTGCCAGCAAATCGGGACAGGGGGACGAGACCCAGTACTTC | CASKSGQGDETQYF
TRBD2 | TRBJ2-7 | TRBV2 | . | TGTGCCAGCAGTGAATATCTAGCGGGGGCGCCTTACGAGCAGTACTTC | CASSEYLAGAPYEQYF
TRBD1 | TRBJ2-2 | TRBV3-1/TRBV3-2 | once | TGTGCCAGCAGCCAATTGACAGGGGGGCTTGGCACCGGGGAGCTGTTTTTT | CASSQLTGGLGTGELFF
. | TRBJ2-5 | TRBV12-3/TRBV12-4 | . | TGTGCCAGCAGTCCCGGACTTCGAGAGACCCAGTACTTC | CASSPGLRETQYF
. | TRBJ2-6 | TRBV2 | . | TGTGCCATCGGAGGGCGCTCTGGGGCCAACGTCCTGACTTTC | CAIGGRSGANVLTF
TRBD2 | TRBJ2-7 | TRBV3-1/TRBV3-2 | . | TGTGCCAGCAGCCGCCGGACTAGCGGGGGGCCCTTGGGGGAGCAGTACTTC | CASSRRTSGGPLGEQYF
. | TRBJ1-6 | TRBV5-1 | . | TGCGCCAGCAGCTTGGTATCGGGGGAGGATTCACCCCTCCACTTT | CASSLVSGEDSPLHF
TRBD1 | TRBJ2-7 | TRBV30 | . | TGTGCCTGGAATTACGGGACAGGGTCCTACGAGCAGTACTTC | CAWNYGTGSYEQYF
TRBD2 | TRBJ2-5 | TRBV12-3/TRBV12-4 | . | TGTGCCATTCTCCTTGGGGGGGAAGAGACCCAGTACTTC | CAILLGGEETQYF
. | TRBJ1-5 | TRBV5-8 | few | TGTGCCAGCAGCTTGGGGGTGGGGCCATCGCGGGAACCCCAGCATTTT | CASSLGVGPSREPQHF
TRBD2 | TRBJ2-3 | TRBV19 | . | TGTGCCAGTAGTATACTAGCGGGGGGTTCCACAGATACGCAGTATTTT | CASSILAGGSTDTQYF
TRBD1 | TRBJ2-7 | TRBV5-1 | . | TGCGCCAGCAGCCCTGACAGGGTTGGCTCCTACGAGCAGTACTTC | CASSPDRVGSYEQYF
TRBD2 | TRBJ2-3 | TRBV10-2 | . | TGCGCCAGCAGCGACGGAGGAGCGGGGGGTAATACGCAGTATTTT | CASSDGGAGGNTQYF
TRBD1 | TRBJ1-2 | TRBV7-8 | . | TGTGCCAGCAGCTTAGGCGGGACAGGAGGCTACACCTTC | CASSLGGTGGYTF
TRBD2 | TRBJ2-3 | TRBV15 | . | TGTGCCACCAGCAGAGATTTGAGCGGGGGGAACACAGATACGCAGTATTTT | CATSRDLSGGNTDTQYF
. | TRBJ1-4 | TRBV5-5 | . | TGTGCCAGCAGCCCCTCGGGTGAGCCCCAAAATGAAAAACTGTTTTTT | CASSPSGEPQNEKLFF
TRBD1 | TRBJ1-2 | TRBV6-5 | . | TGTGCCAGCAGTTTAGGGGGCAACTATGGCTACACCTTC | CASSLGGNYGYTF
TRBD1 | TRBJ2-1 | TRBV7-9 | . | TGTGCCAGCAGCCCGGCCGGGACAGGGTCTAACAATGAGCAGTTCTTC | CASSPAGTGSNNEQFF
TRBD1 | TRBJ2-3 | TRBV9 | once | TGTGCCAGCAGCCCAGGGGGAAGCACAGATACGCAGTATTTT | CASSPGGSTDTQYF
. | TRBJ2-6 | TRBV2 | . | TGTGCCAGCAATTCCCCGAGCTCTGGGGCCAACGTCCTGACTTTC | CASNSPSSGANVLTF
TRBD2 | TRBJ2-5 | TRBV4-1 | . | TGCGCCAGCAGCCGTAGCGGGGGAAACCAAGAGACCCAGTACTTC | CASSRSGGNQETQYF
. | TRBJ2-3 | TRBV5-1 | . | TGCGCCAGCAGCTTGCCAACCGGCGGACTCCGCACAGATACGCAGTATTTT | CASSLPTGGLRTDTQYF
. | TRBJ1-1 | TRBV29-1 | . | TGCAGCGTCTACAAGGAATGCAGGGTCTTTGGGACTGAAGCTTTCTTT | CSVYKECRVFGTEAFF
TRBD1 | TRBJ1-2 | TRBV4-2 | few | TGTGCCAGCAGCCCGAACCAGGGGGTGGAGTATGGCTACACCTTC | CASSPNQGVEYGYTF
TRBD2 | TRBJ2-3 | TRBV4-1 | many | TGCGCCAGCAGCCAGGGTAGCGGGGGGGCAAGAGATACGCAGTATTTT | CASSQGSGGARDTQYF
TRBD1 | TRBJ1-1 | TRBV28 | . | TGTGCCAGCAGTTTATACGGGACAGGGTTCCCTGAAGCTTTCTTT | CASSLYGTGFPEAFF
TRBD2 | TRBJ2-5 | TRBV5-6 | . | TGTGCCAGCAGCTTACTAGCGGGGCAGCAAGAGACCCAGTACTTC | CASSLLAGQQETQYF
TRBD1 | TRBJ2-5 | TRBV5-4 | . | TGTGCCAGCAGCTCCCAGGACAGGGGGATCCGAGAGACCCAGTACTTC | CASSSQDRGIRETQYF
. | TRBJ1-2 | TRBV3-1/TRBV3-2 | . | TGTGCCAGCAGCCAAGTATCCTCTGGCTACACCTTC | CASSQVSSGYTF
. | TRBJ1-1 | TRBV11-1 | . | TGTGCCAGCAGCTTAGTCTATCGAGGGAGGAACACTGAAGCTTTCTTT | CASSLVYRGRNTEAFF
TRBD1 | TRBJ1-1 | TRBV6-6 | . | TGTGCCAGCAGTCTCGGGACAGAAAAAATGAACACTGAAGCTTTCTTT | CASSLGTEKMNTEAFF
TRBD1 | TRBJ1-2 | TRBV7-3 | . | TGTGCCAGCAGCTTAATCGGACAGGGTAGTGGCTACACCTTC | CASSLIGQGSGYTF
TRBD1 | TRBJ2-5 | TRBV14 | . | TGTGCCAGCAGCCGCCATGGCGGACAGGGTTTACCGGAGACCCAGTACTTC | CASSRHGGQGLPETQYF
TRBD2 | TRBJ2-5 | TRBV5-6 | once | TGTGCCAGCTCAAACCCAACTAGCGGACAAGAGACCCAGTACTTC | CASSNPTSGQETQYF
TRBD2 | TRBJ2-1 | TRBV9 | . | TGTGCCAGCAGCGTAGAAGTGATAGCGGGGGCACGGGGTGAGCAGTTCTTC | CASSVEVIAGARGEQFF
TRBD2 | TRBJ2-5 | TRBV6-5 | . | TGTGCCAGCAGGACTAGCGGGGAAGAGACCCAGTACTTC | CASRTSGEETQYF
. | TRBJ2-7 | TRBV30 | . | TGTGCCTGGAGTGTGGGAGGATCTAGCGAGCAGTACTTC | CAWSVGGSSEQYF
. | TRBJ1-4 | TRBV21-1 | . | TGTGCCAGCAGCAAACAACCCAAGGGGTTGGGTGAAAAACTGTTTTTT | CASSKQPKGLGEKLFF
TRBD1 | TRBJ1-5 | TRBV6-5 | . | TGTGCCAGCAGTCGGACAGGGAGTGAAGATCAGCCCCAGCATTTT | CASSRTGSEDQPQHF
TRBD1 | TRBJ2-7 | TRBV5-5 | few | TGTGCCAGCAGCGAAGGACAGGGTTCGGGCTACGAGCAGTACTTC | CASSEGQGSGYEQYF
TRBD1 | TRBJ2-1 | TRBV11-2 | . | TGTGCCAGCAGCGACCCCGGGACAGGGAGCAATGAGCAGTTCTTC | CASSDPGTGSNEQFF
. | TRBJ1-1 | TRBV24-1 | . | TGTGCCACCAGTGATCCCGGGACACGCCGAGCTTTCTTT | CATSDPGTRRAFF
. | TRBJ2-7 | TRBV4-1 | once | TGCGCCAGCAGCGAGGAAACAGGGCTCGAGCAGTACTTC | CASSEETGLEQYF
. | TRBJ1-5 | TRBV12-3/TRBV12-4 | . | TGTGCCAGCAGTTTCTCCAATCAGCCCCAGCATTTT | CASSFSNQPQHF